The 15 T cell receptor beta chains below come from one sample, sequenced in a study of cytomegalovirus exposure and HLA in healthy donors. A multiplex PCR was run with 60 Vbeta primers and 13 Jbeta primers. Sequencing was performed with immunoSEQ multiplex PCR; in TCRdb, only in-frame clones are kept and a portion is missing. The table includes fewer than 95,000 clones, approximately 60% detected once. The specimen was PBMCs. The receptor source for this set is a woman aged 45-65 years in good health and CMV-seropositive.

The V and J genes are TRBV29-1 and TRBJ2-3; TRBD1 is a possible D gene (6 bases). Trimming shortened V by 8 bases and J by 9 bases, and 15 bases separated the two germline ends. Germline V gene lookup returns CDR1 SQVTM and CDR2 ANQGSEA. The CDR3 runs to 11 residues. The CDR3 region has the DNA TGCAGCTCCTTGGGGCAGGGGACGCAGTATTTT. Protein sequence: CSSLGQGTQYF.

The chain carries TRBV19 and TRBJ1-5, with D uncertain. The V gene's germline CDR1 is LNHDA and CDR2 SQIVND (reference sequence). V lost 5 bases and J 8 bases, leaving 10 bases between the germline ends. The CDR3 is made up of 12 amino acids. The CDR3 bases are TGTGCCAGTAGTGAGAGGAACGAGCCCCAGCATTTT. It encodes CASSERNEPQHF.

This clone occurred a few times. The V and J genes are TRBV28 and TRBJ1-2; D is perhaps TRBD1 (5 bases). This CDR3 spans 12 amino acids. The germline gives CDR1 MDHEN, CDR2 SYDVKM. The germline V and J ends were trimmed by 8 bases and 2 bases, with 9 bases remaining between them. CDR3 sequence (DNA): TGTGCCAGCTCCGCAGGGAACTATGGCTACACCTTC. Its translation is CASSAGNYGYTF.

The J gene is TRBJ2-7, the V gene TRBV7-6; no firm D call. The CDR3 sequence is 12 residues long. The germline V gene has CDR1 SGHVS and CDR2 FNYEAQ. Trimming took off 5 bases at V and 4 bases at J, with 9 bases between the two ends. The CDR3 protein is CASSPAGYEQYF. Written as DNA, the CDR3 is TGTGCCAGCAGCCCGGCCGGGTACGAGCAGTACTTC.

The chain combines TRBV7-2 with TRBJ2-7, with D possibly being TRBD2 (6 bases). Germline V lookup: CDR1 SGHTA, CDR2 FQGNSA. CDR3 length equals 15 residues. V lost 1 base and J lost 2, with 12 bases in between. CDR3 loop: CASSLGGGPTYEQYF. The CDR3 nucleotides are TGTGCCAGCAGCTTAGGCGGAGGGCCCACCTACGAGCAGTACTTC.

In this sample, this clone turned up once. This chain uses TRBV19 with TRBJ2-3, with 11 bases fitting TRBD1. This CDR3 is 14 amino acids long. With 3 bases clipped from V and 4 bases from J, the junction kept 0 bases outside the gene matches. Germline V lookup: CDR1 LNHDA, CDR2 SQIVND (reference sequence). DNA of the CDR3: TGTGCCAGTAGTATGGGACAGGGGGCAGATACGCAGTATTTT. It codes for CASSMGQGADTQYF.

The rearrangement uses TRBV6-5 and TRBJ1-2; D not resolved. The CDR3 has 16 residues. Germline loops: CDR1 MNHEY, CDR2 SVGAGI. V lost 4 bases to trimming and J lost 2 bases, with 17 bases between them. The DNA for the CDR3 is TGTGCCAGCAGTTCCACTCGAGGGATGACCAACTATGGCTACACCTTC. This encodes CASSSTRGMTNYGYTF.

J is TRBJ1-1 and V is TRBV19, with 11 bases that match TRBD1. The CDR3 extends over 17 amino acids. With V trimmed by 5 bases and J by 4 bases, 12 bases remained unmatched. Germline V lookup: CDR1 LNHDA, CDR2 SQIVND (reference sequence). The CDR3: CASSPEGQGAWGTEAFF. The CDR3, as DNA: TGTGCCAGTAGTCCCGAAGGACAGGGGGCATGGGGCACTGAAGCTTTCTTT.

There are a few counts of this clone. The rearrangement uses TRBV7-2 and TRBJ2-7; D is possibly TRBD2 (6 bases). There are 15 residues in the CDR3. Germline assignment: CDR1 SGHTA and CDR2 FQGNSA. Trimming pared 2 bases from V and 6 bases from J, leaving 17 bases between. The CDR3, as DNA: TGTGCCAGCAGCTTATTTGCGGGCCTGGGGGGCGAGCAGTACTTC. Residues: CASSLFAGLGGEQYF.

The rearrangement links TRBV30 to TRBJ1-1; D not certain. Looked up from germline, CDR1 is GTSNPN and CDR2 is SVGIG (reference sequence). V lost 0 bases and J 5 bases, leaving 10 bases between the germline ends. CDR3 length equals 13 residues. DNA of the CDR3: TGTGCCTGGAGTGTACCCGCGGGAACTGAAGCTTTCTTT. Residues: CAWSVPAGTEAFF.

This rearrangement joins TRBV6-1 to TRBJ2-3, with 7 bases lining up with TRBD2. Per the germline V gene, CDR1 is MNHNS and CDR2 is SASEGT. This CDR3 contains 14 residues. The V gene end was trimmed by 7 bases and the J gene end by 8 bases; junction bases not matched to a gene: 12. The chain's CDR3 is CASTSGRESATQYF. Here the CDR3 DNA reads TGTGCCAGCACCTCAGGGAGGGAATCGGCTACGCAGTATTTT.

This clone was detected only once. The chain uses TRBV9 and TRBJ2-1, with 7 bases lining up with TRBD1. There are 16 residues in the CDR3. J gave up 0 bases and V 4 bases, and 7 bases lay outside the gene matches. Germline CDR1 reads SGDLS; CDR2 reads YYNGEE. The chain's CDR3 is CASSNRGSLSYNEQFF. The CDR3, as DNA: TGTGCCAGCAGCAACAGGGGAAGCCTCTCCTACAATGAGCAGTTCTTC.

This chain joins TRBV7-7 and TRBJ2-7; tentative D call: TRBD1 (6 bases). The germline V gene encodes CDR1 SSHAT and CDR2 FNYEAQ (reference sequence). Between the trimmed V and J ends, which lost 1 base and 3 bases, there was a span of 13 bases. This CDR3 spans 15 amino acids. CDR3 loop: CASSLGQGPYYEQYF. The CDR3 DNA reads as TGTGCCAGCAGCTTAGGGCAGGGGCCCTACTACGAGCAGTACTTC.

This clone showed up just a few times. The J gene is TRBJ1-5, the V gene TRBV4-1; maybe TRBD1 (5 bases). This CDR3 is 19 amino acids long. Germline V gives CDR1 MGHRA, CDR2 YSYEKL. Trimming removed 2 bases from V and 0 bases from J, with 20 bases in between. The CDR3 spells CASSQTTLTESYSNQPQHF. The CDR3, as DNA: TGCGCCAGCAGCCAAACGACCCTGACAGAGTCTTATAGCAATCAGCCCCAGCATTTT.

The table lists this clone with a count of one. The chain joins TRBV6-1 to TRBJ2-5; D gene unclear. Germline CDR1 MNHNS, CDR2 SASEGT. This CDR3 comprises 14 residues. Between the trimmed V and J ends, which lost 4 bases and 3 bases, there was a span of 12 bases. CDR3 nucleotide sequence: TGTGCCAGCAGTGTGAACCCCCAGAAAGAGACCCAGTACTTC. It encodes CASSVNPQKETQYF.